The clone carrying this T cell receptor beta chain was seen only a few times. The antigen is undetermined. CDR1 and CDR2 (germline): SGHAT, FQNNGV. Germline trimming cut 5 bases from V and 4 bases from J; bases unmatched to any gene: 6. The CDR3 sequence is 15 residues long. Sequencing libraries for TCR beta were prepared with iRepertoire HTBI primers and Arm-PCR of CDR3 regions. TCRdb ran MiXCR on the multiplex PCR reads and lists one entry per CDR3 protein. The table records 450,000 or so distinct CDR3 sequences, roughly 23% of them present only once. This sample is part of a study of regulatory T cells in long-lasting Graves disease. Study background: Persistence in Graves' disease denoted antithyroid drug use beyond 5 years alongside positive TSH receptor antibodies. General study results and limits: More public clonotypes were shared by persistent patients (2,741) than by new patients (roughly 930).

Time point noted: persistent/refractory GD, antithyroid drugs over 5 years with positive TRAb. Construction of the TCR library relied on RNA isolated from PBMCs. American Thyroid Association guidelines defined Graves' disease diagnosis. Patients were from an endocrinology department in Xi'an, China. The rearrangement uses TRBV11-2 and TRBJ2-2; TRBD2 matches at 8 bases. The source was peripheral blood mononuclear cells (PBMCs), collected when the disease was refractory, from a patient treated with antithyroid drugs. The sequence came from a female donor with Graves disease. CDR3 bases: TGTGCCAGCAGCCCACGGACTAGCCGCACCGGGGAGCTGTTTTTT. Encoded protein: CASSPRTSRTGELFF. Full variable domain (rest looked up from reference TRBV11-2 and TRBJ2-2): EAGVAQSPRYKIIEKRQSVAFWCNPISGHATLYWYQQILGQGPKLLIQFQNNGVVDDSQLPKDRFSAERLKGVDSTLKIQPAKLEDSAVYLCASSPRTSRTGELFFGEGSRLTVL.